These T cell receptor beta chains were read from a single sample in a study of T-cell memory formation after mild COVID-19. TCRdb re-called the 5' RACE reads with MiXCR, one entry per CDR3 protein. Of about 340,000 distinct CDR3 sequences detected, 15% appear once; the ten largest clones hold about a fifth. Sequenced sample: PBMCs or a T cell subset sorted from them (not recorded which). These receptors all stem from a man aged 18 to 35 who had mild COVID-19 (a few samples of this study predate the infection). Cell type and time point are not known. Each CDR3 is given with its conserved first and last residue. The D gene is left open where the match is weak. Some rows mark clone size as missing; the rest say once, few, many or name a class of expanded clone.

j_call clone_size v_call d_call cdr3_length cdr3_nt cdr3_aa
TRBJ1-5 - TRBV6-5 TRBD1 15 TGTGCCAGCAGCCGGGGACAGGGTCGGGCTCAGCCCCAGCATTTT CASSRGQGRAQPQHF
TRBJ2-1 - TRBV27 - 13 TGTGCCAGCAGTTCAACGCCCTACAATGAGCAGTTCTTC CASSSTPYNEQFF
TRBJ2-3 few TRBV11-2 - 18 TGTGCCAGCAGCTTAGTACACCCTACAGGGCCCGCTCCGCGTACGCAGTATTTT CASSLVHPTGPAPRTQYF
TRBJ2-5 - TRBV5-1 - 13 TGCGCCAGCAGCGGCGGCCCCTCACGAACCCAGTACTTC CASSGGPSRTQYF
TRBJ2-3 - TRBV7-3 - 15 TGTGCCAGCAGCCCACTGGGACGAGGCCCAGATACGCAGTATTTT CASSPLGRGPDTQYF
TRBJ2-3 - TRBV12-3/TRBV12-4 TRBD2 17 TGTGCCAGCAGTCCACTCGGGACTAGCGGGTTGACGGATACGCAGTATTTT CASSPLGTSGLTDTQYF
TRBJ1-2 - TRBV5-6 - 18 TGTGCCAGCAGCTTGGGACTCCGGGGGTCTCTATCCCACTATGGCTACACCTTC CASSLGLRGSLSHYGYTF
TRBJ1-2 - TRBV4-3 - 15 TGCGCCAGCAGCCAAGGCGTCGGCTATCTCTATGGCTACACCTTC CASSQGVGYLYGYTF
TRBJ1-1 - TRBV14 - 13 TGTGCCAGCAGCCCGAGTTCGGCCACTGAAGCTTTCTTT CASSPSSATEAFF
TRBJ2-5 - TRBV4-2 - 14 TGTGCCAGCAGCCAAGATCTGCCCGTCGGGACCCAGTACTTC CASSQDLPVGTQYF
TRBJ2-6 few TRBV6-5 - 14 TGTGCCAGCAGCGTCACCTCTGGGGCCAACGTCCTGACTTTC CASSVTSGANVLTF
TRBJ1-6 - TRBV3-1 - 14 TGTGCCAGCAGCTCCGGGACACCTAATTCACCCCTCCACTTT CASSSGTPNSPLHF
TRBJ2-5 few TRBV20-1 - 10 TGCAGTGGGGGGTCAGAGACCCAGTACTTC CSGGSETQYF
TRBJ2-3 few TRBV7-3 TRBD2 16 TGTGCCAGCAGCTTATTTGAGCGGGGGGACACAGATACGCAGTATTTT CASSLFERGDTDTQYF
TRBJ1-2 few TRBV11-1 TRBD1 16 TGTGCCAGCAGCGACCGAAGGACAGGACCTAACTATGGCTACACCTTC CASSDRRTGPNYGYTF
TRBJ2-5 few TRBV7-3 - 15 TGTGCCAGCAGCTACCAGGCTCTGGGGGGAGAGACCCAGTACTTC CASSYQALGGETQYF
TRBJ2-4 many TRBV6-1 - 13 TGTGCCAGCAGGAGTGGGGGTGGTGCCATTCAGTACTTC CASRSGGGAIQYF
TRBJ1-1 few TRBV5-1 - 14 TGCGCCAGCAGCTTGATCACCTTGAACACTGAAGCTTTCTTT CASSLITLNTEAFF
TRBJ2-3 - TRBV6-5 - 14 TGTGCCAGCAGTTACCGGCGTAGCACAGATACGCAGTATTTT CASSYRRSTDTQYF
TRBJ1-5 - TRBV6-2/TRBV6-3 - 13 TGTGCCAGCAGTAATCGGGGAGGACAGCCCCAGCATTTT CASSNRGGQPQHF
TRBJ2-1 few TRBV7-3 - 17 TGTGCCAGCAGCCACCTAGGGGGGGCCGCATCCTACAATGAGCAGTTCTTC CASSHLGGAASYNEQFF
TRBJ1-5 few TRBV27 - 13 TGTGCCAGCAGTTTCTCACGGCAAGGGCCCCAGCATTTT CASSFSRQGPQHF
TRBJ2-7 few TRBV25-1 TRBD1 13 TGTGCCAGCTGTAAGACAGGGTCCTACGAGCAGTACTTC CASCKTGSYEQYF
TRBJ2-5 few TRBV11-3 - 15 TGTGCCAGCAGCGATGGCAGGGGCCCCCAAGAGACCCAGTACTTC CASSDGRGPQETQYF
TRBJ2-1 - TRBV6-6 TRBD2 20 TGTGCCAGCAGTTGGAGGACTAGCGGGGGGCCCAGCCCCTCCTACAATGAGCAGTTCTTC CASSWRTSGGPSPSYNEQFF
TRBJ1-1 few TRBV7-2 TRBD1 14 TGTGCCAGCAGCATCGGACAGGGGGTCGCTGAAGCTTTCTTT CASSIGQGVAEAFF
TRBJ2-1 - TRBV2 - 15 TGTGCCAGCACTCGGGATCCGGGACCTTCGAATGAGCAGTTCTTC CASTRDPGPSNEQFF
TRBJ1-5 many TRBV4-1 - 15 TGCGCCAGCAGCCATCCCGGGACACGGTATCAGCCCCAGCATTTT CASSHPGTRYQPQHF
TRBJ2-3 - TRBV5-1 - 12 TGCGCCACCCGAGGGCCCACAGATACGCAGTATTTT CATRGPTDTQYF
TRBJ2-1 few TRBV9 - 14 TGTGCCAGCAGCGCCGGGGGCGGCTACAATGAGCAGTTCTTC CASSAGGGYNEQFF
TRBJ1-5 - TRBV2 TRBD1 13 TGTGCCAGCGGGGACAGCCTTAATCAGCCCCAGCATTTT CASGDSLNQPQHF
TRBJ1-2 - TRBV5-1 - 15 TGCGCCAGCAGAGTGGGGAGCACGACTTGGCATGGCTACACCTTC CASRVGSTTWHGYTF
TRBJ2-1 - TRBV7-9 - 13 TGTGCCAGCAGCTCGTCCGAAGGACTTGAGCAGTTCTTC CASSSSEGLEQFF
TRBJ2-1 few TRBV5-1 TRBD2 16 TGCGCCAGCCGTCGACCTAGCGGGGGGGCACGCAATGAGCAGTTCTTC CASRRPSGGARNEQFF
TRBJ2-1 - TRBV7-9 TRBD2 18 TGTGCCAGCAGCTCGGCGCTACTCACTAGCGGGATATACAATGAGCAGTTCTTC CASSSALLTSGIYNEQFF
TRBJ2-1 - TRBV15 - 16 TGTGCCACCAGCAGGACCGGGACTCGACCTTACAATGAGCAGTTCTTC CATSRTGTRPYNEQFF
TRBJ2-7 - TRBV29-1 - 13 TGCAGCGTCGGGACACCCAGCTCCTACGAGCAGTACTTC CSVGTPSSYEQYF
TRBJ2-7 - TRBV4-2 - 16 TGTGCCAGCAGCCCATTAGGGGGTAGTATGGTGTACGAGCAGTACTTC CASSPLGGSMVYEQYF
TRBJ2-1 few TRBV11-2 TRBD2 15 TGTGCCAGCAGCTTATTGTGGGGGGGAAACAATGAGCAGTTCTTC CASSLLWGGNNEQFF
TRBJ2-5 - TRBV10-1 TRBD2 17 TGCGCCAGCAGCTCAGACGGAAGGCGGGGGGTCCAAGAGACCCAGTACTTC CASSSDGRRGVQETQYF
TRBJ1-6 - TRBV10-3 - 13 TGTGCCATCAGTGGGGACGACGCTTCACCCCTCCACTTT CAISGDDASPLHF
TRBJ2-1 few TRBV5-4 - 15 TGTGCCAGCAGCTTGGGGGGGTGGAACTACAATGAGCAGTTCTTC CASSLGGWNYNEQFF
TRBJ1-2 few TRBV6-5 TRBD1 17 TGTGCCAGCACCCACGGGGACAGACACCCCGGGGGTAGGGGCTACACCTTC CASTHGDRHPGGRGYTF
TRBJ2-3 few TRBV7-8 TRBD2 17 TGTGCCAGCAGCAGGGGGGAGCGGGGGGCCCCTCCAGATACGCAGTATTTT CASSRGERGAPPDTQYF
TRBJ2-7 - TRBV10-3 TRBD1 18 TGTGCCATCAGTGCGCCCCCTGTAACAGGGGGAACTTCTTACGAGCAGTACTTC CAISAPPVTGGTSYEQYF
TRBJ2-1 - TRBV4-2 TRBD2 17 TGTGCCAGCAGCCAAGATTCGGCTAGCGGGAGCTGGAATGAGCAGTTCTTC CASSQDSASGSWNEQFF
TRBJ2-3 - TRBV24-1 TRBD2 15 TGTGCCACCAGTGATCCGGGACTAGCCTCCCATACGCAGTATTTT CATSDPGLASHTQYF
TRBJ1-2 few TRBV18 TRBD1 15 TGTGCCAGCTCACCGGGGGCAGGGGGCGACTATGGCTACACCTTC CASSPGAGGDYGYTF
TRBJ2-5 many TRBV12-3/TRBV12-4 - 13 TGTGCCAGCAGTTTCGGAGAACAAGAGACCCAGTACTTC CASSFGEQETQYF
TRBJ2-5 many TRBV5-1 - 14 TGCGCCAGCAGCCAGGGACCCTCCGATGAGACCCAGTACTTC CASSQGPSDETQYF
TRBJ2-2 few TRBV12-3/TRBV12-4 - 12 TGTGCCAGCACTCAGGGCACCGGGGAGCTGTTTTTT CASTQGTGELFF
TRBJ1-2 - TRBV4-3 - 14 TGCGCCAGCAGCCAAGGTGGAGGAGTCTATGGCTACACCTTC CASSQGGGVYGYTF
TRBJ1-3 - TRBV7-2 - 16 TGTGCCAGCAGACCTGACAGCCGGCTCTCTGGAAACACCATATATTTT CASRPDSRLSGNTIYF
TRBJ2-2 few TRBV9 TRBD1 16 TGTGCCAGCAGCCGAAGCAGGGGGCAGGGCACCGGGGAGCTGTTTTTT CASSRSRGQGTGELFF
TRBJ1-6 once TRBV5-4 - 16 TGTGCCAGCTTTGAGGGGAGTAGCTCCTATAATTCACCCCTCCACTTT CASFEGSSSYNSPLHF